The entry below describes one TCR beta chain. This entry is derived from a study of blood T cell repertoires in COVID-19. Shortly before study entry, within 2 weeks, exposed participants had met a COVID-19 case. This CDR3 region has 12 residues. V lost 2 bases and J 7 bases, leaving 9 bases between the germline ends. Germline CDR1 reads KGHSH; CDR2 reads LQKENI. Some clones are missing from TCRdb's copy, which holds only in-frame ones; the method was immunoSEQ multiplex PCR. This sample has 120,000 to 150,000 clones; around 90% occur once, and the top ten carry roughly 4%. Sequencing was performed on PBMCs or T cells enriched from blood (not recorded which). The chain has TRBV18 and TRBJ2-7, with a weak D call TRBD1 (6 bases). This TCR came from a woman between 40 and 50 years old who had been exposed to COVID-19. CDR3 amino acids: CASSPIRGEQYF. CDR3 DNA: TGTGCCAGCTCACCAATTAGGGGGGAGCAGTACTTC.